This T cell receptor (gamma chain) was profiled in a study of intestinal T cells in coeliac disease. Regarding the study as a whole: An age-split analysis gave no significant classification.

Germline lookup yields CDR1 EGSTGY and CDR2 YDSYTSSV. There are 14 residues in the CDR3. Trimming at V came to 5 bases and at J to 2 bases, leaving 9 bases not matched to a gene. TRG repertoires were amplified with LymphoTrack primers from roughly 0.2 ug of biopsy DNA. TCRdb re-called the multiplex PCR reads using CATT. This table holds about 1,000 gamma-chain clones, 46% found once. As concerns this clone: The target antigen is unknown. The protein that TCRdb holds for this DNA derives from a much larger clone and differs from the translated DNA at residue 5, which likely indicates a read error; the protein shown here is translated from the DNA.

Each case's genomic DNA was extracted from ten roughly 5-µm formalin-fixed paraffin-embedded scrolls. The V gene is TRGV4, the J gene TRGJ1 or TRGJ2. The specimen was a duodenal biopsy. The receptor was derived from a human donor with celiac disease. CDR3 nucleotide sequence: TGTGCCACCTGGGGGCTCCCGTATTATTATAAGAAACTCTTT. Encoded protein: CATWGLPYYYKKLF.